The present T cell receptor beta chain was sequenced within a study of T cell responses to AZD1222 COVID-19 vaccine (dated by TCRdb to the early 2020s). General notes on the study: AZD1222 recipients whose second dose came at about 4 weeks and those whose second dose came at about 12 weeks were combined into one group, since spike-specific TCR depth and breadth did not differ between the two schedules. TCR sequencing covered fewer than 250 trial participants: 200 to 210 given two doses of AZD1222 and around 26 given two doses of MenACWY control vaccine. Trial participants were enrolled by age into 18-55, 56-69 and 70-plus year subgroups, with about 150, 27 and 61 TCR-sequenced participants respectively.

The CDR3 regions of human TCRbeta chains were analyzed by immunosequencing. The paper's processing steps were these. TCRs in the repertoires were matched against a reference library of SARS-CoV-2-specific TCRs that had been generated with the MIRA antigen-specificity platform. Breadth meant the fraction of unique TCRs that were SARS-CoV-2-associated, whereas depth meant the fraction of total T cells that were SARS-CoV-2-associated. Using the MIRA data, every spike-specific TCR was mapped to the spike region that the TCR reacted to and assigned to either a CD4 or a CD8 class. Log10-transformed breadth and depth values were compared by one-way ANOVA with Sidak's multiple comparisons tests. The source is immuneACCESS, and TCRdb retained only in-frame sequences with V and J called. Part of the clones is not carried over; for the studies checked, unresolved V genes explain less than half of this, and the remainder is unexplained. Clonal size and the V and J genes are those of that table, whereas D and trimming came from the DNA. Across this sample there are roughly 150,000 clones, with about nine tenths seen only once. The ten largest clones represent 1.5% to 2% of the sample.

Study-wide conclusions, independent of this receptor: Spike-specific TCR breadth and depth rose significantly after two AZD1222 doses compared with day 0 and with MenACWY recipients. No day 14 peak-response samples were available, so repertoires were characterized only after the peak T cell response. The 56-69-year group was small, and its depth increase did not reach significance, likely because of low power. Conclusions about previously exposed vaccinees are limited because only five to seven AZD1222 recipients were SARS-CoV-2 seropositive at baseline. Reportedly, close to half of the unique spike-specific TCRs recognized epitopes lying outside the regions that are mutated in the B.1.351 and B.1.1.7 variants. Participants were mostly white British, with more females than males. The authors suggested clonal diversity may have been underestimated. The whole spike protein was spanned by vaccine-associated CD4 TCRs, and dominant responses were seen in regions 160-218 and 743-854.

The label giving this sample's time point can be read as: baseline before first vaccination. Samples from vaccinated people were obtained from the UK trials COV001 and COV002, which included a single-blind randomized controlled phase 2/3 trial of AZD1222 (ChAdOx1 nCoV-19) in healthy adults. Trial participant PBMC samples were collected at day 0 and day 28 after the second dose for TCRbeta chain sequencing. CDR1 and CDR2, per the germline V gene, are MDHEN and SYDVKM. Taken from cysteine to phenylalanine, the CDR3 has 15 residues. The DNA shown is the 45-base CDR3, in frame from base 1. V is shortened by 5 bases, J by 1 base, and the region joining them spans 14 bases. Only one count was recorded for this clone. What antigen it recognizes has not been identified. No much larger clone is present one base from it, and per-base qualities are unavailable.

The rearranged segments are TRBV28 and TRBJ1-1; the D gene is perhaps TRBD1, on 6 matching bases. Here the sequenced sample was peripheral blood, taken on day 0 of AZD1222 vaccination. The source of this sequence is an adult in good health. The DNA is TGTGCCAGCAGTCTAACAGGGATGGGGAACACTGAAGCTTTCTTT. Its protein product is CASSLTGMGNTEAFF.